One TCR beta chain is described in this entry. A much larger clone differs by one base, so this may be a read error. The sample comes from a study of kidney transplant recipient with SARS-CoV-2 infection. Germline V CDR1 and CDR2: SGHNT, YYREEE (reference sequence). The CDR3 spans 13 residues. TCRdb reanalysed the reads using MiXCR and keeps one entry per CDR3 protein. The table lists fewer than 250,000 distinct CDR3 sequences, 29% of them singletons, with less than 8.5% in the top ten. The clonotype was recovered from a male patient younger than 45 who had COVID-19 and was a kidney transplant recipient. Some of the T cells might come from the graft donor. The J gene is TRBJ2-5, the V gene TRBV5-4; D is uncertain. Specimen: a blood sample, collected at baseline and on day 111 from a kidney transplant recipient. CDR3 amino acids: CASSFRFQETQCF. As DNA, the CDR3 is TGTGCCAGCAGCTTCCGGTTCCAAGAGACCCAGTGCTTC. The entire variable domain, with the rest obtained from reference TRBV5-4 and TRBJ2-5, is as follows: ETGVTQSPTHLIKTRGQQVTLRCSSQSGHNTVSWYQQALGQGPQFIFQYYREEENGRGNFPPRFSGLQFPNYSSELNVNALELDDSALYLCASSFRFQETQCFGPGTRLLVL.